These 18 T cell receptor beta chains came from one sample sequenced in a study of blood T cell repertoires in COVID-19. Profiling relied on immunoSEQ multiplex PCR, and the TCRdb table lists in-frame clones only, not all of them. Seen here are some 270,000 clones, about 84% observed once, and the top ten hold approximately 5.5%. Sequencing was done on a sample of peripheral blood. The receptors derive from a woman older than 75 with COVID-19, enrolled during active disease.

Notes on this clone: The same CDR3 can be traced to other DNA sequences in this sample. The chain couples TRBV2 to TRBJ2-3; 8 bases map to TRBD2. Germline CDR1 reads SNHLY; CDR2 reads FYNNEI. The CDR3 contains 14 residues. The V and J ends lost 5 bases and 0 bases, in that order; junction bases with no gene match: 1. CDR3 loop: CASSRGGSTDTQYF. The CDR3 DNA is TGTGCCAGCAGTCGGGGGGGAAGCACAGATACGCAGTATTTT.

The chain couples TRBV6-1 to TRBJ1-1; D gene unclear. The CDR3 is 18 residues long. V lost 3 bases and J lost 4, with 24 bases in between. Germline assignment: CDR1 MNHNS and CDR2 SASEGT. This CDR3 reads CASSDPTLSGGLGTEAFF. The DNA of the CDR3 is TGTGCCAGCAGTGACCCGACATTATCAGGAGGGCTGGGCACTGAAGCTTTCTTT.

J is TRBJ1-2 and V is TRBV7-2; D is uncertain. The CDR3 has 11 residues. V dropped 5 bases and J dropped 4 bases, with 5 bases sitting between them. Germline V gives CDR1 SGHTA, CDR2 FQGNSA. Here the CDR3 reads CASSRSYGYTF. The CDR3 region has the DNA TGTGCCAGCAGCCGTAGCTATGGCTACACCTTC.

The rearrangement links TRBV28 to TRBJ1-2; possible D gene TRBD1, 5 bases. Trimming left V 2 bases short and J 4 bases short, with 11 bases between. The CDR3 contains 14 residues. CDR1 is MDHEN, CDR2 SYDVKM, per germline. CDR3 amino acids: CASSLTSDSYGYTF. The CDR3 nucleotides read TGTGCCAGCAGTTTAACCTCAGACAGCTATGGCTACACCTTC.

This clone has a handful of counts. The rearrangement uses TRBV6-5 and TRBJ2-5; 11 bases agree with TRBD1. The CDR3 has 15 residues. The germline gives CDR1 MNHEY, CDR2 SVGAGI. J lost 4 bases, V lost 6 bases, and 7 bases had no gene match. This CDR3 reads CASSSPGQGGETQYF. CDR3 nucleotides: TGTGCCAGCAGCTCTCCGGGACAGGGGGGAGAGACCCAGTACTTC.

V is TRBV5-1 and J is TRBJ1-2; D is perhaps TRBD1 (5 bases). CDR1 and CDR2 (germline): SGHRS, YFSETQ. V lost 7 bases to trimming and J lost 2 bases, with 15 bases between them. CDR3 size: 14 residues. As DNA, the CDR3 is TGCGCCAGCGCCTACGGGGGAGAAAACTATGGCTACACCTTC. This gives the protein CASAYGGENYGYTF.

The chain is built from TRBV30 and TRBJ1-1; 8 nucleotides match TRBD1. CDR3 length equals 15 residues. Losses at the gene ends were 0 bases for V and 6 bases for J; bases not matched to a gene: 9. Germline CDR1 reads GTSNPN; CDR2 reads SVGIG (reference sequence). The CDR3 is CAWSVTDRGRAEAFF. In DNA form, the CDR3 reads TGTGCCTGGAGTGTAACCGACAGGGGTAGGGCTGAAGCTTTCTTT.

The CDR3: CASSYTLATEAFF. CDR3 DNA sequence: TGTGCCAGCAGTTATACATTAGCTACTGAAGCTTTCTTT. The V and J genes are TRBV27 and TRBJ1-1; D is unclear. The CDR3 is made up of 13 amino acids. The V gene lost 4 bases and the J gene lost 5 bases, with 11 bases spanning the gap. The germline V gene has CDR1 MNHEY and CDR2 SMNVEV (reference sequence).

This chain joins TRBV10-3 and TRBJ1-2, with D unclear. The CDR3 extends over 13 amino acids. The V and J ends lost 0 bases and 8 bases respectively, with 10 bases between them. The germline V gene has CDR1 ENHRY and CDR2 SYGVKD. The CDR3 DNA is TGTGCCATCAGTGAGTCGGGCGACCGAGGCTACACCTTC. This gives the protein CAISESGDRGYTF.

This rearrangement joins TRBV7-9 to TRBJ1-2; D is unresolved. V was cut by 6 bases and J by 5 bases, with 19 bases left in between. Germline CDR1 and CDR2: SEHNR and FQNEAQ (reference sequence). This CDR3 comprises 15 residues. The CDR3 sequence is CASRHRERTPYGYTF. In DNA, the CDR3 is TGTGCCAGCAGGCACCGGGAAAGGACCCCGTATGGCTACACCTTC.

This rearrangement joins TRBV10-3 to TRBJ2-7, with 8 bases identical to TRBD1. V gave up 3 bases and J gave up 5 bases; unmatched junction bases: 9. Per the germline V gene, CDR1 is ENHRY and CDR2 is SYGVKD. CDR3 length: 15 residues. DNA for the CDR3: TGTGCCATCAGTGACTTAGACAGGGGTGGAAACGAGCAGTACTTC. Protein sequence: CAISDLDRGGNEQYF.

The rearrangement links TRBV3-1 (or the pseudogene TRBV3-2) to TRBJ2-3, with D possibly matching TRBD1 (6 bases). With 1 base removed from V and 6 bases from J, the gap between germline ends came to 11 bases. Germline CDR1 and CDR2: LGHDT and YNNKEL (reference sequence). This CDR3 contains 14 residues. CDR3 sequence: CASSQGTGWDTQYF. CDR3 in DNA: TGTGCCAGCAGCCAAGGAACAGGGTGGGATACGCAGTATTTT.

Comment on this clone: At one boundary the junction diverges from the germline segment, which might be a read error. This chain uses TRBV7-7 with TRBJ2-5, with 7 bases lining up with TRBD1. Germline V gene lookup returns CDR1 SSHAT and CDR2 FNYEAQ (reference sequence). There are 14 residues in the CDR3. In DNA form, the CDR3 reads TGTGCTAGCAGCTTAGTAGGGGGCGCAGAGACCCAGTACTTC. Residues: CASSLVGGAETQYF. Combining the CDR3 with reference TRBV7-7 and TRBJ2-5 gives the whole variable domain GAGVSQSPRYKVTKRGQDVTLRCDPISSHATLYWYQQALGQGPEFLTYFNYEAQPDKSGLPSDRFSAERPEGSISTLTIQRTEQRDSAMYRCASSLVGGAETQYFGPGTRLLVL.

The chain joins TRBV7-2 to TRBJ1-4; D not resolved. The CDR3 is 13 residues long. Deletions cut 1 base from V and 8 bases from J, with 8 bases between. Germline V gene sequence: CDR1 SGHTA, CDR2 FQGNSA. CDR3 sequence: CASSLGGYEKLFF. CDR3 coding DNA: TGTGCCAGCAGCTTAGGCGGTTACGAAAAACTGTTTTTT.

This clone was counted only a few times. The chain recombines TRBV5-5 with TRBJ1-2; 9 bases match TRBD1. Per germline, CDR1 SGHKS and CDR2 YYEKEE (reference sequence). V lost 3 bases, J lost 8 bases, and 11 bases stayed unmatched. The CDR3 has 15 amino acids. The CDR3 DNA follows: TGTGCCAGCAGCTCCCATAATACAGGGGGCTGGGGCTACACCTTC. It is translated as CASSSHNTGGWGYTF.

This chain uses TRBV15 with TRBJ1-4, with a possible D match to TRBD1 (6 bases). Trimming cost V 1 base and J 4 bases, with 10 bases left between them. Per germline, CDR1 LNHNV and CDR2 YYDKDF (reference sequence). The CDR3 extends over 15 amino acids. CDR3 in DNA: TGTGCCACCAGCAGAGCCCAGGGGCTTAATGAAAAACTGTTTTTT. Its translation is CATSRAQGLNEKLFF.

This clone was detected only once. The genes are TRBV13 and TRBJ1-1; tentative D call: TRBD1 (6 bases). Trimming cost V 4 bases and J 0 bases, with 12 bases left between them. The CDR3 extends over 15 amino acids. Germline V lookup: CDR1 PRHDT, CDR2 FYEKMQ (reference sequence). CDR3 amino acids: CASSSPGTLNTEAFF. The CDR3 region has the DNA TGTGCCAGCAGCTCGCCCGGGACACTGAACACTGAAGCTTTCTTT.

The CDR3 reads CASSPTESSSYNEQFF. The CDR3 DNA sequence: TGTGCCAGCTCACCGACAGAGAGTAGCTCCTACAATGAGCAGTTCTTC. The rearrangement uses TRBV18 and TRBJ2-1, with D perhaps TRBD1 (5 bases). The CDR3 length is 16 residues. The V and J ends lost 3 bases and 0 bases respectively, with 12 bases between them. CDR1 KGHSH and CDR2 LQKENI come from the germline V gene. Based on the CDR3 plus reference TRBV18 and TRBJ2-1, the full variable domain is NAGVMQNPRHLVRRRGQEARLRCSPMKGHSHVYWYRQLPEEGLKFMVYLQKENIIDESGMPKERFSAEFPKEGPSILRIQQVVRGDSAAYFCASSPTESSSYNEQFFGPGTRLTVL.